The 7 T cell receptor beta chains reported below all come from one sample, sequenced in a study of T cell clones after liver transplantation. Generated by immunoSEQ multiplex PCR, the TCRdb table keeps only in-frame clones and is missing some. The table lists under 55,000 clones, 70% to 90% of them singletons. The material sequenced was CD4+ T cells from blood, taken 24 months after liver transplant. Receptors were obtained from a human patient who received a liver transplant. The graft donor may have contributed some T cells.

The chain's CDR3 is CASSLPFGDRAEQPQHF. Here the CDR3 DNA reads TGTGCCAGCAGCCTACCTTTTGGGGACAGGGCAGAGCAGCCCCAGCATTTT. This sequence joins TRBV7-3 and TRBJ1-5, with 9 nucleotides matching TRBD1. The CDR3 is 17 amino acids. V was pared by 5 bases and J by 7 bases, with 15 bases of the junction left unmatched. Germline V CDR1 and CDR2: SGHTA, FQGTGA.

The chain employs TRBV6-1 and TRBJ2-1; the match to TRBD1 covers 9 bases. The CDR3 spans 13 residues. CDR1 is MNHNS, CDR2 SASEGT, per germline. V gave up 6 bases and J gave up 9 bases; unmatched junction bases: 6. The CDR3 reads CASREQGALEQFF. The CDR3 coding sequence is TGTGCCAGCAGGGAACAGGGGGCGCTTGAGCAGTTCTTC.

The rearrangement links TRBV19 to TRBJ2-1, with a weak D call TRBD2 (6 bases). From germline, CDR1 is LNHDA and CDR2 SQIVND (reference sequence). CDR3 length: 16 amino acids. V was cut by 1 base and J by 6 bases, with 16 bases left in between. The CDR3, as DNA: TGTGCCAGTAGTATAGTGGGCGGGGTACGGGTCAATGAGCAGTTCTTC. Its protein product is CASSIVGGVRVNEQFF.

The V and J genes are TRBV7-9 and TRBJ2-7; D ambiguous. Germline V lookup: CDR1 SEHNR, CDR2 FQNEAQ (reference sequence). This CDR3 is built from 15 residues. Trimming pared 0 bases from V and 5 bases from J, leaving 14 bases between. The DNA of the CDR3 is TGTGCCAGCAGCTTAGCGGGCCCTGTAAGCCACGAGCAGTACTTC. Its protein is CASSLAGPVSHEQYF.

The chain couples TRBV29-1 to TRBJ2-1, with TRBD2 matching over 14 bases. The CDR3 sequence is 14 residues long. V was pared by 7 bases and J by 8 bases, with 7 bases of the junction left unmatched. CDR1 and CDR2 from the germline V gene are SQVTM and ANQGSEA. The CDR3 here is CSAKRTSGRYEQFF. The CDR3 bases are TGCAGCGCTAAAAGGACTAGCGGGAGGTATGAGCAGTTCTTC.

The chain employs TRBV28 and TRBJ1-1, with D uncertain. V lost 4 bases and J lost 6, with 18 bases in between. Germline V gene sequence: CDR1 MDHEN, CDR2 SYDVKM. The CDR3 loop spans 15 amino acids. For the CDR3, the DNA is TGTGCCAGCAGTTCCTCCGTGTCTCGATTATCTGAAGCTTTCTTT. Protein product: CASSSSVSRLSEAFF.

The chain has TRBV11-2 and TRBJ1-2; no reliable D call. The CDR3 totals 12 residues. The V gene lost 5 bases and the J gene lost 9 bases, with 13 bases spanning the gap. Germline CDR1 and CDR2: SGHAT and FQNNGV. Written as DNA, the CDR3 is TGTGCCAGCAGCCACGATCACGGGAGCTACACCTTC. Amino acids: CASSHDHGSYTF.